Described below is a single T cell receptor (beta chain) sequence and its context. CDR1 is SGHRS and CDR2 is YFSETQ in the germline V gene. The CDR3 covers 15 residues. V lost 3 bases, J lost 12 bases, and 13 bases stayed unmatched. Original processing notes: Scientists estimated how many nucleated cells there were by amplifying reference gene primers. Repertoires were generated with immunoSEQ multiplex PCR, while TCRdb's copy carries only in-frame clones and drops some. D and trimming come from the DNA, and the V and J calls and clone size come from that table. The sample lists 250,000 to 350,000 clones, 88% occurring once. The source of the sample is a study of blood T cell repertoires in COVID-19. Study overall: Material from acute and convalescent COVID-19 was sourced from the United States, Italy and Spain. Nucleic acid was either cDNA or gDNA, and it came from T cells, B-cell-depleted T cells, or PBMCs.

Followed over time, Seattle patients had been enrolled while infection was active. Sequencing was carried out using peripheral blood. V and J are TRBV5-1 and TRBJ1-4; 8 bases align to TRBD1. This clonotype originated in a woman under 40 with COVID-19, enrolled during active disease. The CDR3 nucleotides are TGCGCCAGCAGCTCGGGCGGCAACACAGGGGGGGAACTGTTTTTT. It yields the protein CASSSGGNTGGELFF.